This T cell receptor beta chain was sequenced during a study of blood T cell repertoires in COVID-19 (dated by TCRdb to about 2020). With regard to the full study: Collaborator samples came from the United States, Italy and Spain and covered acute and convalescent phases of COVID-19. Where available, HLA class I and class II types were taken from metadata supplied by the sample provider and were not determined by assay-based typing. Samples came from the ongoing ImmuneRACE study (first 160 participants) plus 1,254 subjects from 6 global collaborators. The material from the prospective study consisted of cDNA or gDNA derived from T cells, B-cell-depleted T cells, or PBMCs. A freely available public database, intended as a resource for researchers studying the immune response to SARS-CoV-2, is where the repertoires were released. Sample metadata almost always included a de-identified subject ID, COVID-19 status, age in years and sex. Deeply sampled blood TCRbeta repertoires from subjects exposed to, actively infected with, or recovered from COVID-19 were included in the dataset.

The germline V gene provides CDR1 SGHVS and CDR2 FQNEAQ. Cut back by 3 bases and 4 bases, the V and J ends lie 15 bases apart. The CDR3 runs 16 residues from the cysteine to the phenylalanine. The entry retains the CDR3 DNA only, 48 bases that are in frame from base 1. TCRbeta CDR3 regions were amplified from genomic DNA using the immunoSEQ Assay, a bias-controlled multiplex PCR. From the authors' description of their analysis: The number of nucleated cells in each sample was estimated from the amplification of reference gene primers within the assay. To quantify the absolute abundance of each unique TCRbeta CDR3 rearrangement, sequence reads were collapsed and filtered. For each sample, productive Simpson clonality was calculated by taking the square root of Simpson's diversity index across productive rearrangements. What TCRdb holds here is the immuneACCESS table cut down to in-frame rearrangements. Part of the clones is not present; checked against another copy, under half of the missing clones reflect an unresolved V gene, and the others are unexplained. That table gives V, J and clone size, and the DNA gave D and trimming. This sample gives approximately 300,000 clones in total; around 90% of them show up just once. Around 18% of the sample belongs to the ten largest clones.

Participants in the prospective study were enrolled through a virtual design, were aged about 18 to 89 years, and lived in roughly 24 United States geographic areas. To assign participants to cohorts, the prospective study relied on clinical history that participants themselves reported in a screening survey and a study questionnaire. Recovered participants in ImmuneRACE Cohort 3 were defined as having two consecutive negative NP/OP PCR tests, clearance from a healthcare professional, or resolution of symptoms. Mobile phlebotomists in the prospective study collected whole blood, serum and a nasopharyngeal or oropharyngeal swab from every participant. Participants in the prospective study had the option to provide additional blood draws and questionnaires over an approximately 2-month period. Before DNA extraction, blood samples from the prospective study were shipped at room temperature or frozen.

General study outcomes and caveats: Clinical and demographic metadata were provided uncurated, with the amount varying by source and participant.

Notes on this clone: It has no known antigen specificity. Base qualities are not provided; no much larger clone lies one nucleotide away.

Sequenced sample: PBMCs or T cells enriched from blood (not recorded which). The clonotype comes from a woman aged 25 to 45 who had recovered from COVID-19. The chain was built from TRBV7-8 and TRBJ2-2; the D segment could be TRBD1, given 7 matching bases. The base sequence is TGTGCCAGCAGCTTCCAGGGGGGAGTAGGCACCGGGGAGCTGTTTTTT. Its product reads: CASSFQGGVGTGELFF.